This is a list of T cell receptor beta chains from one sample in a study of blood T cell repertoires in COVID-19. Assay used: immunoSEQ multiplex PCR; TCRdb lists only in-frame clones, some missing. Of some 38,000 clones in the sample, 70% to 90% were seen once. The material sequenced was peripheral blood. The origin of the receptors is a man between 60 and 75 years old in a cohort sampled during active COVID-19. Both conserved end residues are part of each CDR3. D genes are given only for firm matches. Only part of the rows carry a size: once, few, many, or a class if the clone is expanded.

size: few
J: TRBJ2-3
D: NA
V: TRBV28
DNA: TGTGCCAGCTGGTCTCCGGGAGATACGCAGTATTTT
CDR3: CASWSPGDTQYF

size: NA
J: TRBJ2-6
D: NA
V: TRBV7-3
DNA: TGTGCCAGCAGGGCCTCTGGGGCCAACGTCCTGACTTTC
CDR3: CASRASGANVLTF

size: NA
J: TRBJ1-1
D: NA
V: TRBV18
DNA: TGTGCCAGCTCACCACTCGGACAAAAGAACACTGAAGCTTTCTTT
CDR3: CASSPLGQKNTEAFF

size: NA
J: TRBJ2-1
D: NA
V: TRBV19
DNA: TGTGCCAGTAGTCCCGGGATCCGGTACAATGAGCAGTTCTTC
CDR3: CASSPGIRYNEQFF

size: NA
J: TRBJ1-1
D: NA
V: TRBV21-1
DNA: TGTGCCACCGAGGACAGCAAAATGAACACTGAAGCTTTCTTT
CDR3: CATEDSKMNTEAFF

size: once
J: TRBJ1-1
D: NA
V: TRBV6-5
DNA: TGTGCCAGTGGGGGGGAAGGCCGGGGCCTTGAAGCTTTCTTT
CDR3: CASGGEGRGLEAFF

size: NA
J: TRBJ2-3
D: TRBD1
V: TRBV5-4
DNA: TGTGCCAGCAGCCCGCGGGACAGGGACACAGATACGCAGTATTTT
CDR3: CASSPRDRDTDTQYF

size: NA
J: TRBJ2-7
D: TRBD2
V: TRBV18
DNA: TGTGCCAGCTCACCGCCGGGACTATACTACGAGCAGTACTTC
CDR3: CASSPPGLYYEQYF

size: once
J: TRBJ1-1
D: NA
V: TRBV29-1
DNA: TGCAGCGTTAGGGAAACAGGGAAACTGAACACTGAAGCTTTCTTT
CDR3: CSVRETGKLNTEAFF

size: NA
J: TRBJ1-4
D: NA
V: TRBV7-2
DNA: TGTGCCAGCAGCAAGGACACGACTAATGAAAAACTGTTTTTT
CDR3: CASSKDTTNEKLFF

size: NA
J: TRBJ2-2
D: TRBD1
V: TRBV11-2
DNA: TGTGCCAGCAGCCCGACAGGGCCCGGGGGGGAGCTGTTTTTT
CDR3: CASSPTGPGGELFF

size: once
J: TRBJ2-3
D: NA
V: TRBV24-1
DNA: TGTGCCACCAGTGATTTAAAAGGGGCTCCGGGGGAAGATACGCAGTATTTT
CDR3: CATSDLKGAPGEDTQYF

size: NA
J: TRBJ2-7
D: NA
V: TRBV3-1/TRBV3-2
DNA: TGTGCCAGCAGCCAAGTCGTGAGTCACGAGCAGTACTTC
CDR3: CASSQVVSHEQYF

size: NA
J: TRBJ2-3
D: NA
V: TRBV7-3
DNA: TGTGCCAGCAGCGTGGCCAGGAGCACAGATACGCAGTATTTT
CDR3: CASSVARSTDTQYF

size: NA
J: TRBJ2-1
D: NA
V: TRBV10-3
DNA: TGTGCCATCAGTGAGTCGAAAGGGGTAAGGTCCTACAATGAGCAGTTCTTC
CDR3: CAISESKGVRSYNEQFF

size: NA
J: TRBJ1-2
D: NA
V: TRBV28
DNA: TGTGCCAGCAGTTTAGGGGGGAGGGACTATGGCTACACCTTC
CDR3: CASSLGGRDYGYTF

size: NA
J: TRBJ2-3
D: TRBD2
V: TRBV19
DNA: TGTGCCAGTTCTACCGGCGGGAGGACCACAGATACGCAGTATTTT
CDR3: CASSTGGRTTDTQYF

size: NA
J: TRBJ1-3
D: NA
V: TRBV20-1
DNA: TGCAGTGCTGCGGCTGGAAACACCATATATTTT
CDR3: CSAAAGNTIYF

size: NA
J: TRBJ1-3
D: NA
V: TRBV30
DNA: TGTGCCTGGAGTGCACAGCCCCGAAACACCATATATTTT
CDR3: CAWSAQPRNTIYF

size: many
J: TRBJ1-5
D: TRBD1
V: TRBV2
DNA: TGTGCCAGCAGGCCACACAGGGGGCCAGGCAATCAGCCCCAGCATTTT
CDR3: CASRPHRGPGNQPQHF

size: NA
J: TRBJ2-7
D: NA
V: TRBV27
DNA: TGTGCCAGCAGGGGGCCCTCCTCCTACGAGCAGTACTTC
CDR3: CASRGPSSYEQYF

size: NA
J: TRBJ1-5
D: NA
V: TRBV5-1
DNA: TGCGCCAGCAGCGCTGGGGGGAGAAATCAGCCCCAGCATTTT
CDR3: CASSAGGRNQPQHF

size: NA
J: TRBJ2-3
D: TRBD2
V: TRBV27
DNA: TGTGCCAGCAGTCCATCAGCGGGACGGACGCAGTATTTT
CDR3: CASSPSAGRTQYF

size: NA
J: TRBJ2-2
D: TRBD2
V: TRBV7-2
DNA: TGTGCCAGCAGGCTAGCGGAGACCCTCGGGGAGCTGTTTTTT
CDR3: CASRLAETLGELFF

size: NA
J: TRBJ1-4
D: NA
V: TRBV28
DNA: TGTGCCAGCAGTACATACAGGGTGACTAATGAAAAACTGTTTTTT
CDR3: CASSTYRVTNEKLFF

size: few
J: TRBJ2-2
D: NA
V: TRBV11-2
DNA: TGTGCCAGCAAGCAAGCGAGAGGAACCGGGGAGCTGTTTTTT
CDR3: CASKQARGTGELFF

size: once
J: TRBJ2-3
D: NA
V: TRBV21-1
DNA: TGTGCCAGCAGCAAAGGGCGGGGCGCAGATACGCAGTATTTT
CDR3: CASSKGRGADTQYF

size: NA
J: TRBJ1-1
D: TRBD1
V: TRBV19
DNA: TGTGCCAGTGGGGACAGAGAGGGCACTGAAGCTTTCTTT
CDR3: CASGDREGTEAFF

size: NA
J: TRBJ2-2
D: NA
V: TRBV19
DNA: TGTGCCAGTAGTACCGGGAGTGATCTCACCGGGGAGCTGTTTTTT
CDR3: CASSTGSDLTGELFF

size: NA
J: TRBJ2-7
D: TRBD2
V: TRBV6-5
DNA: TGTGCCAGCAGAGTTACCTCCTCGCGGGGGAACGAGCAGTACTTC
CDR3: CASRVTSSRGNEQYF

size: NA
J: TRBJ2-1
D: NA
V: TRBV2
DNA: TGTGCCAGCAAGGGAGAGTACAATGAGCAGTTCTTC
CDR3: CASKGEYNEQFF

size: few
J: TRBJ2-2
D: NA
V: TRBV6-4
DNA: TGTGCCAGCAGTCAGGGGAATGCGAACACCGGGGAGCTGTTTTTT
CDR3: CASSQGNANTGELFF

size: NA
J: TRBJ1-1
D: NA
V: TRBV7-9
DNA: TGTGCCAGCAGCCTGAATGACAGGCGGGCCACTGAAGCTTTCTTT
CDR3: CASSLNDRRATEAFF

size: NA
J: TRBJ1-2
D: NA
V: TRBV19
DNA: TGTGCCAGTAGTGCGTCTAGGGGCTACACCTTC
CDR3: CASSASRGYTF

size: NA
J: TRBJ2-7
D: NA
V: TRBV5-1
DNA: TGCGCCAGCAGGGGGCAGGGTTCCTCCTACGAGCAGTACTTC
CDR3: CASRGQGSSYEQYF

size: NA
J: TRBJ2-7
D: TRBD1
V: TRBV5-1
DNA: TGCGCCAGCAGCCCATATCCGGGACAGGGTTCCTACGAGCAGTACTTC
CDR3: CASSPYPGQGSYEQYF

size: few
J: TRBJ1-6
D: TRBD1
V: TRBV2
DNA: TGTGCCAGCAAAGGGGACAGGGTCTATTCACCCCTCCACTTT
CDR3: CASKGDRVYSPLHF

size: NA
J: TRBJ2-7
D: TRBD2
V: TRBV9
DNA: TGTGCCAGCAGCGTAGACCCGGGACTAGCGGGAGGAGGCGAGCAGTACTTC
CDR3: CASSVDPGLAGGGEQYF

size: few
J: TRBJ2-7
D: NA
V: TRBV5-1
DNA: TGCGCCAGCAGCTTGGACGGGGGTCCGACCTACGAGCAGTACTTC
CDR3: CASSLDGGPTYEQYF

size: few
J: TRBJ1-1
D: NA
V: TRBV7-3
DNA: TGTGCCAGCAGCTTACAGGGAGGGAACACTGAAGCTTTCTTT
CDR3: CASSLQGGNTEAFF

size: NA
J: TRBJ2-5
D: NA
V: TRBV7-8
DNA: TGTGCCAGCAGCCATGATACGAGGGAGACCCAGTACTTC
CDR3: CASSHDTRETQYF

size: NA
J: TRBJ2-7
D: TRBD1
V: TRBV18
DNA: TGTGCCAGCTCACCCTCGACAGGGGCCATGGGATACGAGCAGTACTTC
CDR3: CASSPSTGAMGYEQYF

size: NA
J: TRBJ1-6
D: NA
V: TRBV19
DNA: TGTGCCAGTAGCTTTAAGGACGGAGGAAATTCACCCCTCCACTTT
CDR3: CASSFKDGGNSPLHF

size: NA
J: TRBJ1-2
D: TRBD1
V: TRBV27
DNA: TGTGCCAGCAGTGGCCCGGGACAGGGCAACTATGGCTACACCTTC
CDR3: CASSGPGQGNYGYTF

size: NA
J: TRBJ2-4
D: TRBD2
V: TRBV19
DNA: TGTGCCAGTAACGGCGGGGGTAGCGGGGCCCAAAACATTCAGTACTTC
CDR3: CASNGGGSGAQNIQYF

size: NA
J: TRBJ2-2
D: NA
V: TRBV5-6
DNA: TGTGCCAGCAGCTTGGTAGGGGCCGGGGAGCTGTTTTTT
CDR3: CASSLVGAGELFF